The 21 T cell receptor beta chains below were found in one sample sequenced in a study of T cells in Graves' hyperthyroidism and ophthalmopathy. Amplification yielded TCR beta CDR3 regions, with RNA transcripts as the source. RT-PCR in the first round (using the HTBI primer set) targeted the TCR CDR3. TCRdb processed the multiplex PCR reads anew with MiXCR; each CDR3 protein has one entry. Seen here are about 380,000 distinct CDR3 sequences, more than 12% observed once, and the top ten hold 15% to 20%. What was sequenced was blood. The receptors shown here come from a woman in her twenties or thirties with Graves' ophthalmopathy.

This clonotype has a count of ten or more. The CDR3 nucleotides read TGTGCCAGCAGCCAAGTCGGGACGGGAGGTGGCTACACCTTC. It yields the protein CASSQVGTGGGYTF. The J gene is TRBJ1-2, the V gene TRBV3-1, with a weak D call TRBD1 (5 bases). Trimming shortened V by 1 base and J by 7 bases, and 13 bases separated the two germline ends. The CDR3 has 14 residues. CDR1 is LGHDT and CDR2 is YNNKEL in the germline V gene (reference sequence).

V gene TRBV6-1 combines with J gene TRBJ2-1, with D possibly being TRBD2 (6 bases). Deletions cut 6 bases from V and 4 bases from J, with 13 bases between. Looked up from germline, CDR1 is MNHNS and CDR2 is SASEGT. CDR3 length: 14 amino acids. CDR3 in DNA: TGTGCCAGCAGCCCTGTGGGACTTTACAATGAGCAGTTCTTC. This gives the protein CASSPVGLYNEQFF.

This clonotype was counted ten times or more. The chain employs TRBV27 and TRBJ1-5; D is undetermined. Germline CDR1 and CDR2: MNHEY and SMNVEV (reference sequence). V was trimmed by 2 bases and J by 4 bases, leaving 6 bases between them. The CDR3 totals 13 residues. DNA of the CDR3: TGTGCCAGCAGTTTAATGAGAAATCAGCCCCAGCATTTT. It encodes CASSLMRNQPQHF.

This clonotype came up many times. V and J are TRBV28 and TRBJ1-2, with D perhaps TRBD1 (5 bases). Germline assignment: CDR1 MDHEN and CDR2 SYDVKM. The CDR3 is 16 amino acids. The V end was cut by 5 bases, the J end by 7 bases, with 23 bases between. The CDR3 is CASSGQGRLGNRGYTF. As DNA, the CDR3 is TGTGCCAGCAGTGGCCAGGGACGGTTGGGGAATCGTGGCTACACCTTC.

This clonotype was seen repeatedly, ten times or more. This chain connects TRBV6-1 to TRBJ2-1; D ambiguous. The CDR3 loop spans 13 amino acids. The ends were cut back, 6 bases at V and 8 bases at J, with 14 bases in the middle. Germline CDR1 is MNHNS and CDR2 is SASEGT. The CDR3 protein is CASSPMGDHEQFF. For the CDR3, the DNA is TGTGCCAGCAGCCCCATGGGCGATCATGAGCAGTTCTTC.

Many counts were recorded for this clonotype. The rearrangement links TRBV30 to TRBJ2-1; 11 bases match TRBD2. The germline CDR1 and CDR2 sequences are GTSNPN and SVGIG (reference sequence). Trimming removed 2 bases from V and 6 bases from J; junction bases left unmatched: 6. The CDR3 extends over 15 amino acids. The CDR3: CAWSTWLAGGNEQFF. CDR3 nucleotide sequence: TGTGCCTGGAGTACATGGCTAGCGGGGGGCAATGAGCAGTTCTTC.

This clonotype was seen many times. This chain connects TRBV11-3 to TRBJ2-1; TRBD2 agrees at 7 bases. Germline CDR1 SGHNT, CDR2 YENEEA. V shed 6 bases and J 4 bases; nucleotides not matched to a gene: 6. The CDR3 has 14 amino acids. As DNA, the CDR3 is TGTGCCAGCAGTGGCGGGGGTCCTTACAATGAGCAGTTCTTC. It codes for CASSGGGPYNEQFF. Drawing the rest from reference TRBV11-3 and TRBJ2-1, the complete variable domain is EAGVVQSPRYKIIEKKQPVAFWCNPISGHNTLYWYLQNLGQGPELLIRYENEEAVDDSQLPKDRFSAERLKGVDSTLKIQPAELGDSAVYLCASSGGGPYNEQFFGPGTRLTVL.

This clonotype appeared many times. The CDR3 DNA reads as TGTGCCAGCAGAACCACAGGGTTTACGACTGAAGCTTTCTTT. It specifies CASRTTGFTTEAFF. V gene TRBV28 combines with J gene TRBJ1-1; tentatively, D is TRBD1 (6 bases). The CDR3 loop spans 14 amino acids. Germline CDR1 MDHEN, CDR2 SYDVKM. Trimming cost V 6 bases and J 5 bases, with 16 bases left between them.

Many counts were recorded for this clonotype. The chain recombines TRBV6-1 with TRBJ2-5; TRBD1 matches at 7 bases. The germline V gene encodes CDR1 MNHNS and CDR2 SASEGT. The CDR3 is 14 amino acids. V lost 6 bases, J lost 2 bases, and 6 bases stayed unmatched. CDR3 residues: CASSYGTEQETQYF. CDR3 DNA sequence: TGTGCCAGCAGCTACGGGACAGAGCAAGAGACCCAGTACTTC.

This clonotype was counted many times. The rearrangement uses TRBV6-6 and TRBJ2-1, with D hard to call. This CDR3 is 15 amino acids long. Germline V gene sequence: CDR1 MNHNY, CDR2 SVGAGI (reference sequence). Trimming removed 0 bases at V and 9 bases at J, with 15 bases between. In DNA form, the CDR3 reads TGTGCCAGCAGTTACTCGACCCCTCGGGCAGCTGAGCAGTTCTTC. As protein: CASSYSTPRAAEQFF.

In its sample, this clonotype was seen many times. The V call is TRBV5-6, the J call TRBJ1-1; the D gene is possibly TRBD1 (6 bases). From germline, CDR1 is SGHDT and CDR2 YYEEEE. CDR3 length: 16 residues. With 4 bases removed from V and 7 bases from J, the gap between germline ends came to 23 bases. The CDR3 loop is CASSALLTLKQGEAFF. The CDR3 region has the DNA TGTGCCAGCAGCGCCCTGCTAACCTTAAAACAGGGTGAAGCTTTCTTT.

This clonotype was seen many times. As DNA, the CDR3 is TGTGCCAGCAGCTTCCTCGACAATGAGCAGTTCTTC. It codes for CASSFLDNEQFF. The chain links TRBV5-4 to TRBJ2-1; D is unresolved. The CDR3 contains 12 residues. V was trimmed by 2 bases and J by 5 bases, leaving 5 bases between them. Germline loops: CDR1 SGHNT, CDR2 YYREEE (reference sequence).

The table lists this clonotype with many counts. Here the CDR3 reads CASSLALSGASNYGYTF. In DNA, the CDR3 is TGTGCCAGCAGCTTAGCGCTTTCAGGGGCCTCTAACTATGGCTACACCTTC. The chain carries TRBV7-2 and TRBJ1-2, with D perhaps matching TRBD1 (6 bases). The CDR3 totals 17 residues. Germline loops: CDR1 SGHTA, CDR2 FQGNSA. Between the trimmed V and J ends, which lost 0 bases and 0 bases, there was a span of 14 bases.

This clonotype has ten or more counts. The genes are TRBV5-8 and TRBJ2-3; 12 positions match TRBD2. This CDR3 contains 16 residues. Germline V gives CDR1 SGHTS, CDR2 YDEGEE. V lost 3 bases and J lost 6; bases outside the gene matches: 8. CDR3 sequence reads: CASSYGLAGIDDTQYF. CDR3 DNA sequence: TGTGCCAGCAGCTATGGACTAGCGGGGATTGATGATACGCAGTATTTT.

This clonotype was counted between two and nine times. This rearrangement joins TRBV20-1 to TRBJ1-3, with 7 bases identical to TRBD1. CDR1 is DFQATT and CDR2 is SNEGSKA in the germline V gene (reference sequence). This CDR3 spans 15 amino acids. V was pared by 1 base and J by 4 bases, with 7 bases of the junction left unmatched. CDR3 nucleotides: TGCAGTGCTAGAGCTCTACAGGGGTCCGGAAACACCATATATTTT. The encoded protein is CSARALQGSGNTIYF.

The chain uses TRBV2 and TRBJ1-1; the D gene is possibly TRBD1 (5 bases). Trimming pared 5 bases from V and 4 bases from J, leaving 17 bases between. Germline V gene sequence: CDR1 SNHLY, CDR2 FYNNEI. The CDR3 covers 15 residues. The CDR3 bases are TGTGCCAGCAGTCCCGTCTCGGGGGAGAGCACTGAAGCTTTCTTT. It encodes CASSPVSGESTEAFF.

This rearrangement joins TRBV20-1 to TRBJ2-1, with unresolved D. Trimming pared 7 bases from V and 0 bases from J, leaving 16 bases between. The CDR3 is 15 amino acids. Germline V CDR1 and CDR2: DFQATT, SNEGSKA (reference sequence). The CDR3 sequence: CSVYKGSISYNEQFF. In DNA form, the CDR3 reads TGCAGTGTTTACAAAGGGTCCATCTCCTACAATGAGCAGTTCTTC.

V is TRBV11-2 and J is TRBJ2-3; TRBD2 aligns across 14 bases. Per the germline V gene, CDR1 is SGHAT and CDR2 is FQNNGV. The CDR3 is 18 amino acids. With V trimmed by 5 bases and J by 2 bases, 9 bases remained unmatched. For the CDR3, the DNA is TGTGCCAGCAGCCCAACCGGACTAGCGGGGGGTTCCACAGATACGCAGTATTTT. It yields the protein CASSPTGLAGGSTDTQYF.

Many counts were recorded for this clonotype. The chain joins TRBV20-1 to TRBJ2-7; TRBD1 aligns across 7 bases. Trimming removed 3 bases from V and 0 bases from J; junction bases left unmatched: 5. The germline V gene has CDR1 DFQATT and CDR2 SNEGSKA (reference sequence). The CDR3 sequence is 14 residues long. CDR3 coding DNA: TGCAGTGCTAGCGTCGGGACAGCCTCCTACGAGCAGTACTTC. Protein sequence: CSASVGTASYEQYF.

Regarding this clonotype: Since a much larger clone is just one base distant, this may be a read error. The rearrangement uses TRBV20-1 and TRBJ2-7, with 10 nucleotides matching TRBD2. The ends lost 5 bases at V and 4 bases at J; junction bases unmatched: 8. CDR3 length: 14 amino acids. Germline V gene lookup returns CDR1 DFQATT and CDR2 SNEGSKA (reference sequence). CDR3 coding DNA: TGCAGTGCTGGGGGTTTAGCGGGGGGTTACGAGCAGTACTTC. Translating it yields CSAGGLAGGYEQYF.

Details on this clonotype: A read error may produce the germline difference seen at one junction end. The chain joins TRBV27 to TRBJ2-1; the D is unclear. The CDR3 has 12 amino acids. Per the germline V gene, CDR1 is MNHEY and CDR2 is SMNVEV (reference sequence). CDR3 in amino acids: CASGLSYNERFF. In nucleotides, the CDR3 is TGTGCCAGCGGGTTGTCCTACAATGAGCGGTTCTTC.